The clone carrying this T cell receptor (beta chain) appeared a few times. Antigen: not known. The data were obtained in a study of blood T cells in healthy people across ages. Sample donors were healthy Caucasian individuals that came from Russia, aged roughly 6 to 95. Then a second PCR, running about 6 to 11 cycles, was carried out with a sample-barcoded 5' primer and a J-beta primer mix. TCRdb reprocessed the 5' RACE reads via MiXCR and lists one record per CDR3 protein. The sample shows around 800,000 distinct CDR3 sequences, 62% of them seen only once. Broader study findings: Observed TCR beta diversity per million T cells went down as age went up. This fall followed a roughly linear course with age. Strong correlation linked observed beta diversity and percent naive T cells.

This CDR3 region has 16 residues. The chain has TRBV12-3 or TRBV12-4 and TRBJ2-4; the match to TRBD1 covers 8 bases. The J call is in doubt because the DNA end fits TRBJ2-7 better. The receptor comes from a man younger than 45 in good health. Sample: blood. As DNA, the CDR3 is TGTGCCAGCAGCACTTACTCAGGGGGCGACCACTACGAGCAGTACTTC. It codes for CASSTYSGGDHYEQYF.